This TCR beta chain was recovered during a study of blood T cell repertoires in COVID-19. Study information: The samples span acute and convalescent COVID-19 from the United States, Italy and Spain. Sources were T cells, B-cell-depleted T cells, or PBMCs; the material itself was cDNA or gDNA.

In the source study's methods: Reference gene primer amplification gave estimated nucleated cell counts. Sequenced by immunoSEQ multiplex PCR; TCRdb stores in-frame clones only, minus some. That table furnishes V, J and clone size, whereas the DNA furnished D and trimming. The sample has approximately 230,000 clones, 86% seen once; the top ten hold around 2.2%. This clone has a single count. The sequencing input was peripheral blood. The receptor's source is a man between 25 and 39 years old who had recovered from COVID-19.

This CDR3 is CASSRGTTNYGYTF. CDR3 nucleotides: TGCGCCAGCAGTCGAGGGACAACTAACTATGGCTACACCTTC. The chain employs TRBV23-1 and TRBJ1-2; tentatively, D is TRBD1 (6 bases). TRBV23-1 is assigned to the ORF class and has an uncertain function. V lost 4 bases, J lost 0 bases, and 9 bases lay in between. The CDR3 is 14 residues long.